This T cell receptor beta chain is drawn from a study of post-analysis software for immune sequencing data. Study background: As for disease course, relapsing-remitting, secondary progressive and progressive-relapsing multiple sclerosis were all included.

This clonotype was seen ten or more times. Its antigen is not known. Deletions cut 4 bases from V and 6 bases from J, with 13 bases between. The length of the CDR3 is 13 residues. The germline CDR1 and CDR2 sequences are PRHDT and FYEKMQ (reference sequence). The TCR beta cDNA libraries carried unique molecular identifiers. Researchers reported a few hundred thousand cDNA molecules coming from about 1 to 10 million T cells. From the PCR reads, TCRdb called clonotypes with MiXCR, one entry per CDR3 protein. This sample carries about 260,000 distinct CDR3 sequences, about 40% of them seen once, and the ten largest clones take 4% to 6%. Study outcomes and limitations: Strong same-batch co-clustering of samples appeared with F measure clustering. Compared against controls, patients with multiple sclerosis displayed significantly lower normalized Chao1 diversity. With TRBV5-6, TRBV5-1 and TRBV20-1 included, about 5 TRBV segments were more frequent in patients than in controls.

The rearrangement uses TRBV13 and TRBJ2-7; D possibly corresponds to TRBD2 (6 bases). The TCR comes from a girl between 10 and 17 years old with multiple sclerosis. Sequenced: blood. The CDR3 here is CASSSGDSSEQYF. DNA of the CDR3: TGTGCCAGCAGCTCGGGGGATTCAAGCGAGCAGTACTTC.